This T cell receptor (beta chain) was identified during a study of blood T cell repertoires in COVID-19. Profiling relied on immunoSEQ multiplex PCR, and the TCRdb table lists in-frame clones only, not all of them. Among about 98,000 clones, approximately 80% were seen once, and the ten largest hold over 3.5%. With respect to this clone: The same CDR3 is also encoded by other DNA sequences in this sample.

J lost 5 bases, V lost 2 bases, and 4 bases had no gene match. The germline CDR1 and CDR2 sequences are SGHRS and YFSETQ. The CDR3 totals 15 residues. The rearrangement joins TRBV5-1 to TRBJ2-2, with TRBD1 identical over 9 bases. The TCR was taken from a man aged 55 to 70 with acute or convalescent COVID-19. The sequenced sample consisted of peripheral blood. Here the CDR3 DNA reads TGCGCCAGCAGCTTTGGACAGGGGAGGACCGGGGAGCTGTTTTTT. This encodes CASSFGQGRTGELFF.